Sequencing of this T cell receptor (beta chain) was carried out in a study of Ad26.COV2.S vaccination and SARS-CoV-2 variants (dated by TCRdb to the early 2020s). General notes on the study: Vaccine-arm donors came from COV1001, a multicentre, randomized, double-blind, placebo-controlled phase I-IIa trial of Ad26.COV2.S in healthy adults. A total of approximately 30 samples were included in the TCR-sequenced set, comprising about 20 Ad26.COV2.S vaccine recipients, 5 placebo recipients and 8 SARS-CoV-2 convalescent individuals. Investigators did not know the trial group allocation while performing experiments and assessing outcomes. TCRbeta repertoire sequencing served as the tool for gauging how specific and how broad the SARS-CoV-2-reactive T cell receptors were following Ad26.COV2.S vaccination. Ad26.COV2.S was administered intramuscularly at a dose of 5x10^10 or 1x10^11 viral particles, either as one shot or as two shots given 56 days apart. Participants in the trial were split at random into five groups of five each, receiving low-dose or high-dose Ad26.COV2.S once or twice, or else placebo on both occasions.

A word on this clone: The antigen it binds to is not known. The input lacks base qualities; no much larger clone sits a single base away.

The immunoSEQ Assay was the method used to sequence TCRbeta CDR3 regions. After extraction, genomic DNA underwent amplification by bias-controlled multiplex PCR, followed by high-throughput sequencing. As for the original processing: Collapsing and filtering of sequences were performed to quantify the absolute abundance of each unique TCRbeta CDR3 region. T cell fraction was estimated by normalizing TCRbeta template counts to usable DNA, with usable DNA measured through amplification of reference genes found in all nucleated cells. Repertoire TCRs were annotated as SARS-CoV-2-specific by exact matching of V gene, CDR3 amino acid sequence and J gene to a known reactive TCR set. The reference SARS-CoV-2 TCR set was obtained from MIRA and was filtered for enrichment in COVID-19-positive ImmuneCODE repertoires, whereby public or cross-reactive TCRs were removed. Using the MIRA antigens, annotated TCRs were further analysed by specific ORF or by position within an ORF. Breadth was defined as annotated unique rearrangements over total unique productive rearrangements; depth was the summed frequency of those rearrangements. Two-sided Wilcoxon rank-sum tests were applied when comparing TCR breadth between groups. In its TCRdb copy, this immuneACCESS table keeps in-frame sequences only and misses some clones. Where compared with another copy, unresolved V genes explain less than half of these, and the others have no known cause. The DNA was the basis for D and trimming; V, J and clone size are from that table. Here the sample has over 200,000 clones; 70% to 90% occur a single time. The top ten clonotypes cover about 10% of the sample.

In light of the paper, this sample's treatment or condition label describes: around 19 received Ad26.COV2.S at low or high dose, single or two shots; roughly five received placebo; per-sample allocation not given. For vaccine and placebo recipients, repertoires were sequenced using samples collected on day 63 after the first injection. In Cohort 1b, about two dozen adults aged 18-55 years were enrolled at a single site in Boston, USA, between 29 July and 7 August 2020. Ad26.COV2.S was a replication-incompetent adenovirus type 26 vector that expressed a prefusion-stabilized SARS-CoV-2 spike protein derived from the original Wuhan strain. Study-wide findings and limitations: The study lacked the statistical power to compare responses across vaccine doses or regimens. Compared with placebo recipients, Ad26.COV2.S recipients showed higher spike-specific TCR breadth (P = 0.0014). After vaccination, spike-specific CD8+ and CD4+ T cell responses were reported to show substantial breadth. The authors noted that total T cell responses may have been underestimated by the TCR breadth and depth analyses. Comparable non-spike TCR breadth was observed between vaccine and placebo recipients, consistent with only spike being contained in the vaccine.

This TCR was sampled from a person aged 18-60 years who received the Ad26.COV2.S COVID-19 vaccine or a placebo. Sample: peripheral blood, taken in a trial of Ad26.COV2.S vaccine versus placebo.

The DNA sequence is given as TGTGCCAGCAGCCGACAGGGGGTTAACTATGGCTACACCTTC. This gives the protein CASSRQGVNYGYTF. The chain uses TRBV7-9 and TRBJ1-2, with TRBD1 matching 9 junction bases. CDR1 and CDR2, per the germline V gene (reference sequence), are SEHNR and FQNEAQ. From V the trimming removes 5 bases and from J it removes 1 base, while the gene matches leave 2 bases of the junction unaccounted for. The CDR3 starts with the cysteine, ends with the phenylalanine, and has 14 residues. Left in the record is the CDR3 DNA by itself, 42 bases read in frame from the first base.